This is a list of T cell receptor beta chains from one sample in a study of cytomegalovirus exposure and HLA in healthy donors. The assay was immunoSEQ multiplex PCR, and TCRdb's table has in-frame clones only and misses some. Found here are under 150,000 clones, around 80% of them singletons; the top ten hold less than 3.5%. Sequencing was carried out using PBMCs. The source of these receptors is a man aged 45 to 65 in good health and CMV-seronegative. Both conserved end residues are part of each CDR3. D genes are given only for firm matches. A clone size is listed for some rows: how often the clone was seen (once, few, many), or a class if it is expanded.

CDR3 DNA: TGTGCCAGCAGCTTGAGATTGATAGGAGAAGATACGCAGTATTTT
CDR3 protein: CASSLRLIGEDTQYF
J gene: TRBJ2-3
CDR3 length: 15
D gene: -
clone size: -
V gene: TRBV7-6

CDR3 DNA: TGTGCCTGGAGTGTAAGGGGGACAGGTCGCCCATACGAGCAGTACTTC
CDR3 protein: CAWSVRGTGRPYEQYF
J gene: TRBJ2-7
CDR3 length: 16
D gene: TRBD1
clone size: few
V gene: TRBV30

CDR3 DNA: TGTGCCAGCAGCTGGGGGACTAGCGCGGGTACGCAGTATTTT
CDR3 protein: CASSWGTSAGTQYF
J gene: TRBJ2-3
CDR3 length: 14
D gene: TRBD2
clone size: -
V gene: TRBV5-6

CDR3 DNA: TGTGCCATTGGGGGCGGGGGGCCCTTTAGCACAGATACGCAGTATTTT
CDR3 protein: CAIGGGGPFSTDTQYF
J gene: TRBJ2-3
CDR3 length: 16
D gene: TRBD2
clone size: -
V gene: TRBV10-3

CDR3 DNA: TGTGCCAGCAGCCAGGATCCGGGACAGGGTTGGGGCTACACCTTC
CDR3 protein: CASSQDPGQGWGYTF
J gene: TRBJ1-2
CDR3 length: 15
D gene: TRBD1
clone size: -
V gene: TRBV9

CDR3 DNA: TGTGCCAGCAGCTTTGGTAGTTACCAAGAGACCCAGTACTTC
CDR3 protein: CASSFGSYQETQYF
J gene: TRBJ2-5
CDR3 length: 14
D gene: -
clone size: -
V gene: TRBV7-8

CDR3 DNA: TGTGCCAGCAGCCAAGGGGAGGCTAGCGGAGGAGAGCAGTTCTTC
CDR3 protein: CASSQGEASGGEQFF
J gene: TRBJ2-1
CDR3 length: 15
D gene: TRBD2
clone size: -
V gene: TRBV4-2

CDR3 DNA: TGTGCCAGCAGTCGTTCAGGGGGCTCTCAGCCCCAGCATTTT
CDR3 protein: CASSRSGGSQPQHF
J gene: TRBJ1-5
CDR3 length: 14
D gene: TRBD1
clone size: -
V gene: TRBV28

CDR3 DNA: TGTGCCAGTAACCCGACAAGGAACTATGGCTACACCTTC
CDR3 protein: CASNPTRNYGYTF
J gene: TRBJ1-2
CDR3 length: 13
D gene: -
clone size: -
V gene: TRBV19

CDR3 DNA: TGTGCCAGCAGCAACGGACTAGCTCAAGAGACCCAGTACTTC
CDR3 protein: CASSNGLAQETQYF
J gene: TRBJ2-5
CDR3 length: 14
D gene: TRBD2
clone size: -
V gene: TRBV11-2

CDR3 DNA: TGTGCCAGCAGTTTGCTTGCTGCGTTGGACAGCAAAAGAAACTATGGCTACACCTTC
CDR3 protein: CASSLLAALDSKRNYGYTF
J gene: TRBJ1-2
CDR3 length: 19
D gene: -
clone size: -
V gene: TRBV7-9

CDR3 DNA: TGTGCCAGCGCTAAGGACAGGCCCCTATATGGCTACACCTTC
CDR3 protein: CASAKDRPLYGYTF
J gene: TRBJ1-2
CDR3 length: 14
D gene: TRBD1
clone size: once
V gene: TRBV6-5

CDR3 DNA: TGTGCCACCAGCAGCCCTCAGGGGACCCTAGGGTTCTTC
CDR3 protein: CATSSPQGTLGFF
J gene: TRBJ2-1
CDR3 length: 13
D gene: -
clone size: -
V gene: TRBV15

CDR3 DNA: TGTGCCAGCAGCATGGACAGGACGTACACCGGGGAGCTGTTTTTT
CDR3 protein: CASSMDRTYTGELFF
J gene: TRBJ2-2
CDR3 length: 15
D gene: TRBD1
clone size: -
V gene: TRBV7-8

CDR3 DNA: TGTGCCATCAGTGAGTCAGACAGGGGGCTGGGGGAGACCCAGTACTTC
CDR3 protein: CAISESDRGLGETQYF
J gene: TRBJ2-5
CDR3 length: 16
D gene: TRBD1
clone size: -
V gene: TRBV10-3

CDR3 DNA: TGTGCCAGCAGCGACCGGACAGGGACTATCACAGATACGCAGTATTTT
CDR3 protein: CASSDRTGTITDTQYF
J gene: TRBJ2-3
CDR3 length: 16
D gene: -
clone size: -
V gene: TRBV5-6

CDR3 DNA: TGCAGCGTTGAGGCCCAGGTCCAAGAGACCCAGTACTTC
CDR3 protein: CSVEAQVQETQYF
J gene: TRBJ2-5
CDR3 length: 13
D gene: -
clone size: -
V gene: TRBV29-1

CDR3 DNA: TGTGCCAGCAGTCTAAGCGGGGACACTGAAGCTTTCTTT
CDR3 protein: CASSLSGDTEAFF
J gene: TRBJ1-1
CDR3 length: 13
D gene: -
clone size: -
V gene: TRBV7-3

CDR3 DNA: TGTGCCAGCAGGGAACAGGGGGTAGTATACGAGCAGTACTTC
CDR3 protein: CASREQGVVYEQYF
J gene: TRBJ2-7
CDR3 length: 14
D gene: TRBD1
clone size: -
V gene: TRBV6-1

CDR3 DNA: TGTGCCAGCAGTCATGACAGAACCTCTGGAAACACCATATATTTT
CDR3 protein: CASSHDRTSGNTIYF
J gene: TRBJ1-3
CDR3 length: 15
D gene: -
clone size: few
V gene: TRBV4-2

CDR3 DNA: TGCGCCAGCAGCCCATGGACAGGAGCTCTTAACACCATATATTTT
CDR3 protein: CASSPWTGALNTIYF
J gene: TRBJ1-3
CDR3 length: 15
D gene: TRBD1
clone size: -
V gene: TRBV4-1

CDR3 DNA: TGTGCCAGCAGCTTATCCTCTTTGTTGAGGGGGCGGGGCACAGATACGCAGTATTTT
CDR3 protein: CASSLSSLLRGRGTDTQYF
J gene: TRBJ2-3
CDR3 length: 19
D gene: TRBD1
clone size: -
V gene: TRBV7-9

CDR3 DNA: TGTGCCAGCAGTGAAAGCTTGGCAGCGGACTACGAGCAGTACTTC
CDR3 protein: CASSESLAADYEQYF
J gene: TRBJ2-7
CDR3 length: 15
D gene: -
clone size: -
V gene: TRBV25-1

CDR3 DNA: TGTGCCTGGAGTTCTCGACAGGCACTCCACTTT
CDR3 protein: CAWSSRQALHF
J gene: TRBJ1-6
CDR3 length: 11
D gene: -
clone size: -
V gene: TRBV30

CDR3 DNA: TGTGCCAGCAGCCCCGCGCTTCTCGGAGAGACCCAGTACTTC
CDR3 protein: CASSPALLGETQYF
J gene: TRBJ2-5
CDR3 length: 14
D gene: -
clone size: -
V gene: TRBV5-4

CDR3 DNA: TGCGCCAGCACCGCAGGGGCGGGGGGGATCTACAATGAGCAGTTCTTC
CDR3 protein: CASTAGAGGIYNEQFF
J gene: TRBJ2-1
CDR3 length: 16
D gene: TRBD2
clone size: -
V gene: TRBV5-1

CDR3 DNA: TGCGCCAGCAGTACAGGGGGGGAAGAAAAACTGTTTTTT
CDR3 protein: CASSTGGEEKLFF
J gene: TRBJ1-4
CDR3 length: 13
D gene: TRBD1
clone size: -
V gene: TRBV5-1

CDR3 DNA: TGCGCCAGCAGCTTGGAAGGGCAGATAGGGAGCTACGAGCAGTACTTC
CDR3 protein: CASSLEGQIGSYEQYF
J gene: TRBJ2-7
CDR3 length: 16
D gene: -
clone size: -
V gene: TRBV5-1

CDR3 DNA: TGCGCCAGCAGCTTTAGACAGCGAGTCTATGGCTACACCTTC
CDR3 protein: CASSFRQRVYGYTF
J gene: TRBJ1-2
CDR3 length: 14
D gene: -
clone size: -
V gene: TRBV5-1

CDR3 DNA: TGCGCCAGCAGCGCCGGGACGAACACCGGGGAGCTGTTTTTT
CDR3 protein: CASSAGTNTGELFF
J gene: TRBJ2-2
CDR3 length: 14
D gene: -
clone size: -
V gene: TRBV5-1

CDR3 DNA: TGTGCCAGCAGCCACCACAGCTCCTACAATGAGCAGTTCTTC
CDR3 protein: CASSHHSSYNEQFF
J gene: TRBJ2-1
CDR3 length: 14
D gene: -
clone size: -
V gene: TRBV14

CDR3 DNA: TGTGCCAGCAGTTTCTCAGGGAGGACTGAAGCTTTCTTT
CDR3 protein: CASSFSGRTEAFF
J gene: TRBJ1-1
CDR3 length: 13
D gene: -
clone size: -
V gene: TRBV27

CDR3 DNA: TGTGCCAGCAGCTTGCTACAGGGTTCGTACGAGCAGTACTTC
CDR3 protein: CASSLLQGSYEQYF
J gene: TRBJ2-7
CDR3 length: 14
D gene: -
clone size: -
V gene: TRBV5-6

CDR3 DNA: TGTGCCACCAGCAGAGGGGGGCAGGGCGGCGGGGAGCTGTTTTTT
CDR3 protein: CATSRGGQGGGELFF
J gene: TRBJ2-2
CDR3 length: 15
D gene: -
clone size: -
V gene: TRBV15

CDR3 DNA: TGCGCCAGCAGCCAAGATCCTAGCGGGGGCCGTCGCTCCTACAATGAGCAGTTCTTC
CDR3 protein: CASSQDPSGGRRSYNEQFF
J gene: TRBJ2-1
CDR3 length: 19
D gene: TRBD2
clone size: -
V gene: TRBV4-1

CDR3 DNA: TGTGCCAGCAGGACGGGACAGGAGAGTGAAAAACTGTTTTTT
CDR3 protein: CASRTGQESEKLFF
J gene: TRBJ1-4
CDR3 length: 14
D gene: TRBD1
clone size: few
V gene: TRBV6-5

CDR3 DNA: TGCGCCAGCAGCTTGGACATTGGTCAGCCCCAGCATTTT
CDR3 protein: CASSLDIGQPQHF
J gene: TRBJ1-5
CDR3 length: 13
D gene: -
clone size: -
V gene: TRBV5-1

CDR3 DNA: TGTGCCAGCAGTCGGGAGGCCGAAGATACGCAGTATTTT
CDR3 protein: CASSREAEDTQYF
J gene: TRBJ2-3
CDR3 length: 13
D gene: TRBD2
clone size: -
V gene: TRBV6-1

CDR3 DNA: TGCGCCAGCAGCCAAGATAAGGCGGAATACAATGAGCAGTTCTTC
CDR3 protein: CASSQDKAEYNEQFF
J gene: TRBJ2-1
CDR3 length: 15
D gene: -
clone size: -
V gene: TRBV4-3

CDR3 DNA: TGTGCCAGCAGCGTAGGCGGGGGTTGGACCGGGGAGCTGTTTTTT
CDR3 protein: CASSVGGGWTGELFF
J gene: TRBJ2-2
CDR3 length: 15
D gene: TRBD2
clone size: -
V gene: TRBV9

CDR3 DNA: TGTGCCAGCAGCTTAGACCCCGCTCAGCGGACCCAGTACTTC
CDR3 protein: CASSLDPAQRTQYF
J gene: TRBJ2-5
CDR3 length: 14
D gene: -
clone size: -
V gene: TRBV7-6

CDR3 DNA: TGCGCCAGCAGCCCGGGGGACAGGGCAAGCGAGCAGTACTTC
CDR3 protein: CASSPGDRASEQYF
J gene: TRBJ2-7
CDR3 length: 14
D gene: TRBD1
clone size: few
V gene: TRBV4-1

CDR3 DNA: TGTGCCAGCAGTTTATTAGGAGGGACAGGGGATCAGCCCCAGCATTTT
CDR3 protein: CASSLLGGTGDQPQHF
J gene: TRBJ1-5
CDR3 length: 16
D gene: TRBD1
clone size: -
V gene: TRBV27

CDR3 DNA: TGTGCCAGCAGTAGGCCACAGGATAACACTGAAGCTTTCTTT
CDR3 protein: CASSRPQDNTEAFF
J gene: TRBJ1-1
CDR3 length: 14
D gene: -
clone size: -
V gene: TRBV6-5

CDR3 DNA: TGCGCCAGCAGCTTGGACGGGAGCTCCTACAATGAGCAGTTCTTC
CDR3 protein: CASSLDGSSYNEQFF
J gene: TRBJ2-1
CDR3 length: 15
D gene: -
clone size: few
V gene: TRBV5-1

CDR3 DNA: TGTGCCTGGAGTGTAAACAGGGGTGGCGAGCAGTACTTC
CDR3 protein: CAWSVNRGGEQYF
J gene: TRBJ2-7
CDR3 length: 13
D gene: TRBD1
clone size: -
V gene: TRBV30

CDR3 DNA: TGTGCCAGCAGCCTACAGGGGGCCCATGGCTACACCTTC
CDR3 protein: CASSLQGAHGYTF
J gene: TRBJ1-2
CDR3 length: 13
D gene: TRBD1
clone size: -
V gene: TRBV7-9

CDR3 DNA: TGCGCCAGCAGCCTTCAGGGGGACGACGTAAACACCATATATTTT
CDR3 protein: CASSLQGDDVNTIYF
J gene: TRBJ1-3
CDR3 length: 15
D gene: TRBD1
clone size: -
V gene: TRBV5-1

CDR3 DNA: TGTGCCAGCAGTTCCCCTGGGGGGGTTAATTCACCCCTCCACTTT
CDR3 protein: CASSSPGGVNSPLHF
J gene: TRBJ1-6
CDR3 length: 15
D gene: -
clone size: -
V gene: TRBV6-5